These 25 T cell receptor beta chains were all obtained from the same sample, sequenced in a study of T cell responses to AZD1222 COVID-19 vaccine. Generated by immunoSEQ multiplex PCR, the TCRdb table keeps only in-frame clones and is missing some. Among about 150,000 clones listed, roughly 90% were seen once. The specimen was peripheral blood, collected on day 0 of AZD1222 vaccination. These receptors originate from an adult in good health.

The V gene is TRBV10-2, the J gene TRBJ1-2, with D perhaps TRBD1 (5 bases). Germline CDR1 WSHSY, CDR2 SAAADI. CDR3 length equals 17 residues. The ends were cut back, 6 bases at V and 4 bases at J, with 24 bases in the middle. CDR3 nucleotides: TGCGCCAGCAGCCATGCCCGGCAGGGAGCGATCGGCTATGGCTACACCTTC. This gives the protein CASSHARQGAIGYGYTF.

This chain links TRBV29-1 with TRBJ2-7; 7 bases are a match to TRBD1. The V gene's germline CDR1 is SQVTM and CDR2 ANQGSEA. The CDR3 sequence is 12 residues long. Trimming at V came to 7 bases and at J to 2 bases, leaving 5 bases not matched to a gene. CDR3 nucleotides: TGCAGCGCCTTGACAGGGCCCTACGAGCAGTACTTC. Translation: CSALTGPYEQYF.

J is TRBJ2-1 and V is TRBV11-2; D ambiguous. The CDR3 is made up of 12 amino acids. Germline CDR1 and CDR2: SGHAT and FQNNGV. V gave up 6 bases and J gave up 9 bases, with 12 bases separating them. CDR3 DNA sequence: TGTGCCAGCAGTTCCTTAGATGGTGAGCAGTTCTTC. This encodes CASSSLDGEQFF.

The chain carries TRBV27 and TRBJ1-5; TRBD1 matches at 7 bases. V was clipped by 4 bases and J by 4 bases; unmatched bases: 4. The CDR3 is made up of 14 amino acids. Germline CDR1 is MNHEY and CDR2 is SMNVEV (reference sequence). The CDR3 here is CASSSGQTNQPQHF. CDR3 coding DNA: TGTGCCAGCAGTTCGGGACAGACTAATCAGCCCCAGCATTTT.

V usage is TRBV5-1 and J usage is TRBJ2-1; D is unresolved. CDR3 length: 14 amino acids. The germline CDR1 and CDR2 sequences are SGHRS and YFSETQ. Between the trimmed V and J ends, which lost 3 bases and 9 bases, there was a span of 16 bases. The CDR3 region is CASSYLREGIEQFF. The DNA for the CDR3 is TGCGCCAGCAGCTACCTAAGGGAAGGCATTGAGCAGTTCTTC.

CDR3 DNA sequence: TGTGCCAGCAGCGACACTAGCGGGCCTTACAATGAGCAGTTCTTC. It yields the protein CASSDTSGPYNEQFF. The chain is built from TRBV6-4 and TRBJ2-1, with 9 bases identical to TRBD2. Germline values: CDR1 MRHNA, CDR2 SNTAGT. The CDR3 runs to 15 residues. The trim removed 6 bases at V and 4 bases at J, leaving 7 bases unmatched.

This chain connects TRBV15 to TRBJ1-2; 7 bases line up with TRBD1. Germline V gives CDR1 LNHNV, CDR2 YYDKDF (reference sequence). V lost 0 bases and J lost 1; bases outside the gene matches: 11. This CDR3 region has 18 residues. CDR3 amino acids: CATSRDQGESAYNYGYTF. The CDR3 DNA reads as TGTGCCACCAGCAGAGATCAGGGGGAGAGTGCTTATAACTATGGCTACACCTTC.

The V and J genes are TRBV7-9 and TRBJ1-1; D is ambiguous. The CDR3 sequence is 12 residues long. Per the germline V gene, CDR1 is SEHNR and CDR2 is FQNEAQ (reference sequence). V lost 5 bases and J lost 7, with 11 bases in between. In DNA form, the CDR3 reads TGTGCCAGCAGCCCGGGAGGAAATGAAGCTTTCTTT. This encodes CASSPGGNEAFF. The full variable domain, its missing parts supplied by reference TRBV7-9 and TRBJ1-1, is DTGVSQNPRHKITKRGQNVTFRCDPISEHNRLYWYRQTLGQGPEFLTYFQNEAQLEKSRLLSDRFSAERPKGSFSTLEIQRTEQGDSAMYLCASSPGGNEAFFGQGTRLTVV.

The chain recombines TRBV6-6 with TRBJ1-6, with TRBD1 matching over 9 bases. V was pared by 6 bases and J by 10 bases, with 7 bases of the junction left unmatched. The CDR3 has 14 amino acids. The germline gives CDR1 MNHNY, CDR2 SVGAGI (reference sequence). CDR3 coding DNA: TGTGCCAGCAGCCAGGACAGGGGAGGATCACCCCTCCACTTT. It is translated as CASSQDRGGSPLHF.

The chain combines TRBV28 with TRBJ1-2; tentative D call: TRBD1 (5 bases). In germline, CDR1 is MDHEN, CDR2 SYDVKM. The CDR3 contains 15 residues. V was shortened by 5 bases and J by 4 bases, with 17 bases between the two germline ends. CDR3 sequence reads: CASSPTAPLLYGYTF. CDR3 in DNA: TGTGCCAGCAGTCCGACAGCTCCACTACTCTATGGCTACACCTTC.

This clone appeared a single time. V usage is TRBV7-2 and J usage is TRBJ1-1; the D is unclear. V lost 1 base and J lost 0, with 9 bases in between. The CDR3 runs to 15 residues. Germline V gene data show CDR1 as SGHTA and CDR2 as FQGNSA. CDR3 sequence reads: CASSLEGTLNTEAFF. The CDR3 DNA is TGTGCCAGCAGCTTAGAGGGCACCTTGAACACTGAAGCTTTCTTT.

DNA of the CDR3: TGTGCCAGCAGCCTTGTTGGACTAGCGGACGAGCAGTACTTC. It codes for CASSLVGLADEQYF. The chain recombines TRBV9 with TRBJ2-7; 10 bases match TRBD2. This CDR3 has 14 amino acids. J was trimmed by 5 bases and V by 4 bases; bases with no gene match: 6. Per the germline V gene, CDR1 is SGDLS and CDR2 is YYNGEE.

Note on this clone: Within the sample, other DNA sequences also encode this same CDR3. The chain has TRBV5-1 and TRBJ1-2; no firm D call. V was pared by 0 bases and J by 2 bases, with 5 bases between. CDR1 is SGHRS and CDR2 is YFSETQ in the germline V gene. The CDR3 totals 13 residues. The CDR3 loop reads CASSLDPNYGYTF. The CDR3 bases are TGCGCCAGCAGCTTGGACCCAAACTATGGCTACACCTTC.

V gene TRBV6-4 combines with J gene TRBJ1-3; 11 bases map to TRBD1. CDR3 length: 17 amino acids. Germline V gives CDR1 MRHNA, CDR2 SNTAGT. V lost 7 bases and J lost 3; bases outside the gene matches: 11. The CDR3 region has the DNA TGTGCCAGCACCATAGAGGGACAGGGGGGATATGGAAACACCATATATTTT. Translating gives CASTIEGQGGYGNTIYF.

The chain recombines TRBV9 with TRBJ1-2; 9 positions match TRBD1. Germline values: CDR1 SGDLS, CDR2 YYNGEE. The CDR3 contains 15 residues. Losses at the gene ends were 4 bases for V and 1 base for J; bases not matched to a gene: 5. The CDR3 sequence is CASSPGTGNNYGYTF. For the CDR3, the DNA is TGTGCCAGCAGCCCGGGGACAGGGAATAACTATGGCTACACCTTC.

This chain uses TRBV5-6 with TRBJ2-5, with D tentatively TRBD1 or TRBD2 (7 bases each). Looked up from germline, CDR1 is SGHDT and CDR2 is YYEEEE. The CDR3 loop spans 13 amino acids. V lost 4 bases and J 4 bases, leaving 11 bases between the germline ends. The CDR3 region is CASSRRGGETQYF. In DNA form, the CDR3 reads TGTGCCAGCAGCCGCAGGGGGGGAGAGACCCAGTACTTC.

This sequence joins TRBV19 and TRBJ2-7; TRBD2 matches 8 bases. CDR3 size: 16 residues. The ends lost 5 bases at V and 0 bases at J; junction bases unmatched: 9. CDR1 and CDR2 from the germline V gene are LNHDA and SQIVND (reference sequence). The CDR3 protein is CASSGSSGGYSYEQYF. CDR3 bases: TGTGCCAGTAGTGGGTCCAGCGGGGGCTACTCCTACGAGCAGTACTTC.

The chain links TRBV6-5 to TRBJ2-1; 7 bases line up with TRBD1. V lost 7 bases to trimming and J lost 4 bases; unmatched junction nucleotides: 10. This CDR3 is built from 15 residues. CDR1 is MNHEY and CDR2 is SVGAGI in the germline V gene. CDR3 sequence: CASNEGGRGYNEQFF. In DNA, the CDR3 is TGTGCCAGCAACGAAGGGGGCAGGGGGTACAATGAGCAGTTCTTC.

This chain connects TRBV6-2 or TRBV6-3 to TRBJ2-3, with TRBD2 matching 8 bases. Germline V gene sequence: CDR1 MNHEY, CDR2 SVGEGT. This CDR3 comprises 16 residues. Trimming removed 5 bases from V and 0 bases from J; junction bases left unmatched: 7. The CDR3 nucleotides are TGTGCCAGCAGTCCACATAGCGGGAAGAGCACAGATACGCAGTATTTT. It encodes CASSPHSGKSTDTQYF.

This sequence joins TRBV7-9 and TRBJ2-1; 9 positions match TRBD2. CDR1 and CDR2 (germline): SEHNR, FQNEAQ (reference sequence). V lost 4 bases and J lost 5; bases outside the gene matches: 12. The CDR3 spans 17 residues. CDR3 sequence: CASSSSKSGGPDNEQFF. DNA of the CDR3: TGTGCCAGCAGCTCCAGCAAAAGCGGGGGGCCTGACAATGAGCAGTTCTTC.

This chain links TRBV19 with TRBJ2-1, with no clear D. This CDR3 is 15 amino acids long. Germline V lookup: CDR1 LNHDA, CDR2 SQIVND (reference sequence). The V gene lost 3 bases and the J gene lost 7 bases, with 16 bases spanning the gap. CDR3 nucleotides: TGTGCCAGTAGTATTTATGGCAGCTCTGGGAATGAGCAGTTCTTC. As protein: CASSIYGSSGNEQFF.

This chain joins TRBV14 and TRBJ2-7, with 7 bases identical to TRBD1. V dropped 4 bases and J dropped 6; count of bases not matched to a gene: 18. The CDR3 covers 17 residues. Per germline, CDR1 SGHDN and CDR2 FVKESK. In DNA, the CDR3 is TGTGCCAGCAGCCCCGTCGACAGGGCACATCCGATCTCCGAGCAGTACTTC. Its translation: CASSPVDRAHPISEQYF. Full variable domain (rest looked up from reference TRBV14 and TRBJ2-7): EAGVTQFPSHSVIEKGQTVTLRCDPISGHDNLYWYRRVMGKEIKFLLHFVKESKQDESGMPNNRFLAERTGGTYSTLKVQPAELEDSGVYFCASSPVDRAHPISEQYFGPGTRLTVT.

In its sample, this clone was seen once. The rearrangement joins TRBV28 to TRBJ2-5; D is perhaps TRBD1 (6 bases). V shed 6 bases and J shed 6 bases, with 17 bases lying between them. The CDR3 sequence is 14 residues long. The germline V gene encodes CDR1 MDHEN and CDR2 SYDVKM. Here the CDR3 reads CASRLGGLGQTQYF. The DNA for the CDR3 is TGTGCCAGCAGATTAGGGGGTTTGGGGCAGACCCAGTACTTC.

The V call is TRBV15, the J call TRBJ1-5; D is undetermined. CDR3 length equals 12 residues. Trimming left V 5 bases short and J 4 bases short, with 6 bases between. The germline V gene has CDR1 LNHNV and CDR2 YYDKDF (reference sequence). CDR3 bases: TGTGCCACCAGCGGACCAAATCAGCCCCAGCATTTT. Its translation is CATSGPNQPQHF.

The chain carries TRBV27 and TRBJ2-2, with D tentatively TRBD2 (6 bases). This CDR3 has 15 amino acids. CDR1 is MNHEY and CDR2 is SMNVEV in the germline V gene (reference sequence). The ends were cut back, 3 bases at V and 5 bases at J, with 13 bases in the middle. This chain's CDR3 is CASSFLGLTTGELFF. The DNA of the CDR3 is TGTGCCAGCAGTTTTTTGGGACTGACAACCGGGGAGCTGTTTTTT.